One sample yielded the 5 T cell receptor beta chains listed below, sequenced in a study of graft-versus-host responses after intestinal transplantation. Only in-frame clones appear in the TCRdb table, and some are missing; sequencing was by immunoSEQ multiplex PCR. The data contain some 39,000 clones, over 85% of them singletons. This sample comprised PBMCs, obtained 700 to 850 days after intestinal transplantation. All receptors come from a human patient who received an intestinal transplant, so some T cells may come from the graft donor.

V is TRBV28 and J is TRBJ2-2; D might be TRBD1 (5 bases). There are 15 residues in the CDR3. Germline V CDR1 and CDR2: MDHEN, SYDVKM. The ends were cut back, 3 bases at V and 7 bases at J, with 15 bases in the middle. DNA of the CDR3: TGTGCCAGCAGTTTCGTAGGGGATTTAAGCGGGGAGCTGTTTTTT. Translated, it gives CASSFVGDLSGELFF. Using reference TRBV28 and TRBJ2-2 for the parts outside the CDR3, the full variable domain is DVKVTQSSRYLVKRTGEKVFLECVQDMDHENMFWYRQDPGLGLRLIYFSYDVKMKEKGDIPEGYSVSREKKERFSLILESASTNQTSMYLCASSFVGDLSGELFFGEGSRLTVL.

The V gene is TRBV7-7, the J gene TRBJ2-7; maybe TRBD2 (5 bases). Germline CDR1 reads SSHAT; CDR2 reads FNYEAQ (reference sequence). V lost 4 bases to trimming and J lost 4 bases, with 11 bases between them. The CDR3 is made up of 13 amino acids. CDR3 amino acids: CASSSGLLYEQYF. The CDR3 DNA reads as TGTGCCAGCAGCTCTGGACTTTTATACGAGCAGTACTTC.

The CDR3 region is CASSLQGDEQYF. The CDR3 DNA reads as TGTGCCAGCAGCCTACAGGGAGACGAGCAGTACTTC. This rearrangement joins TRBV11-3 to TRBJ2-7; possible D gene TRBD1, 6 bases. The CDR3 covers 12 residues. Trimming took off 5 bases at V and 5 bases at J, with 10 bases between the two ends. Germline V gives CDR1 SGHNT, CDR2 YENEEA. The variable domain in full, with the rest retrieved from reference TRBV11-3 and TRBJ2-7, is EAGVVQSPRYKIIEKKQPVAFWCNPISGHNTLYWYLQNLGQGPELLIRYENEEAVDDSQLPKDRFSAERLKGVDSTLKIQPAELGDSAVYLCASSLQGDEQYFGPGTRLTVT.

This chain connects TRBV28 to TRBJ2-2; D remains unclear. V was clipped by 3 bases and J by 0 bases, with 8 bases between them. The germline V gene encodes CDR1 MDHEN and CDR2 SYDVKM. CDR3 length: 15 amino acids. CDR3 sequence reads: CASSFLWPNTGELFF. The CDR3 DNA reads as TGTGCCAGCAGTTTTCTATGGCCGAACACCGGGGAGCTGTTTTTT.

The chain recombines TRBV7-5 with TRBJ1-2; TRBD1 is the table's D call, not checked against the DNA. TRBV7-5 is a known pseudogene. The CDR3 sequence is 13 residues long. CDR3 loop: CVRSSGGNYGYTF. Written as DNA, the CDR3 is TGTGTCAGAAGCTCAGGGGGCAACTATGGCTACACCTTC.